The 30 T cell receptor beta chains presented below share a single source sample, sequenced in a study of cytomegalovirus exposure and HLA in healthy donors. Primers: 60 Vbeta forward and 13 Jbeta reverse. The protocol was immunoSEQ multiplex PCR, while the TCRdb copy is restricted to in-frame clones and leaves out a portion. Counted here are more than 55,000 clones, 75% to 85% occurring once; the ten biggest clones make up around 4.1%. The sequencing sample was made of PBMCs. The receptor set was obtained from a man aged 25-40 years in good health and CMV-seronegative.

The chain recombines TRBV13 with TRBJ2-7; 7 nucleotides align to TRBD2. Germline V CDR1 and CDR2: PRHDT, FYEKMQ (reference sequence). Germline trimming cut 4 bases from V and 3 bases from J; bases unmatched to any gene: 15. This CDR3 is 17 amino acids long. As DNA, the CDR3 is TGTGCCAGCAGCTCCCTAGATGGTGGCGGGGGATTCTACGAGCAGTACTTC. It is translated as CASSSLDGGGGFYEQYF.

This chain joins TRBV18 and TRBJ2-2; 8 bases agree with TRBD1. The CDR3 is made up of 16 amino acids. Germline V gene data show CDR1 as KGHSH and CDR2 as LQKENI. J was trimmed by 2 bases and V by 3 bases; bases with no gene match: 5. As DNA, the CDR3 is TGTGCCAGCTCACCCGGGACAGGAGATAACACCGGGGAGCTGTTTTTT. Translation: CASSPGTGDNTGELFF.

About this clone: At one end, the junction sequence differs from germline, possibly due to a read error. J is TRBJ1-6 and V is TRBV7-9, with 9 bases identical to TRBD1. This CDR3 region has 15 residues. Germline CDR1 reads SEHNR; CDR2 reads FQNEAQ (reference sequence). As DNA, the CDR3 is TGTTCCAGCAGCCCTTGGACAGGGGCTAATTCACCCCTCCACTTT. It is translated as CSSSPWTGANSPLHF.

The chain links TRBV18 to TRBJ2-7; tentatively, D is TRBD2 (7 bases). Trimming took 4 bases from V and 5 from J, leaving 18 bases between them. The CDR3 consists of 15 residues. Germline V gene sequence: CDR1 KGHSH, CDR2 LQKENI. The CDR3 loop reads CASSRDVGGPNEQYF. The CDR3 nucleotides read TGTGCCAGCTCACGTGACGTGGGGGGGCCTAACGAGCAGTACTTC.

V and J are TRBV5-1 and TRBJ1-3; 9 positions match TRBD1. The CDR3 length is 14 residues. Germline loops: CDR1 SGHRS, CDR2 YFSETQ. V shed 4 bases, J shed 6 bases, and the junction held 5 bases outside the gene matches. The CDR3 DNA is TGCGCCAGCAGCCCGGGACAGGGAACAAACACCATATATTTT. It is translated as CASSPGQGTNTIYF.

Here the CDR3 reads CATSRRQGTGPDYGYTF. The CDR3, as DNA: TGTGCCACCAGCAGACGCCAAGGGACAGGTCCGGACTATGGCTACACCTTC. V and J are TRBV15 and TRBJ1-2, with TRBD1 matching 8 bases. Trimming took 2 bases from V and 3 from J; bases not matched to a gene: 11. The germline gives CDR1 LNHNV, CDR2 YYDKDF (reference sequence). The CDR3 consists of 17 residues.

The J gene is TRBJ2-1, the V gene TRBV14; D may be TRBD1 (7 bases). CDR1 and CDR2 from the germline V gene are SGHDN and FVKESK. The CDR3 runs 16 residues. Deletions cut 4 bases from V and 2 bases from J, with 15 bases between. CDR3: CASSRTTGRPYNEQFF. The CDR3 DNA sequence: TGTGCCAGCAGCCGCACGACAGGGAGGCCCTACAATGAGCAGTTCTTC. Supplemented by reference TRBV14 and TRBJ2-1, the full variable domain reads EAGVTQFPSHSVIEKGQTVTLRCDPISGHDNLYWYRRVMGKEIKFLLHFVKESKQDESGMPNNRFLAERTGGTYSTLKVQPAELEDSGVYFCASSRTTGRPYNEQFFGPGTRLTVL.

The table lists this clone with a count of one. J is TRBJ1-5 and V is TRBV12-5; 11 bases are a match to TRBD1. The CDR3 length is 16 residues. Germline V gene sequence: CDR1 LGHNT, CDR2 FRNRAP. The V and J ends lost 1 base and 2 bases, in that order; junction bases with no gene match: 1. Written as DNA, the CDR3 is TGTGCTAGTGGTTTGGGGGGACAGGGGGGCAATCAGCCCCAGCATTTT. This codes for CASGLGGQGGNQPQHF.

The rearrangement links TRBV9 to TRBJ2-7, with 8 bases matching TRBD2. The DNA end is more similar to TRBJ2-5, so the J call may be wrong. CDR3 size: 15 residues. Germline V lookup: CDR1 SGDLS, CDR2 YYNGEE. CDR3: CASNPGGGGRETQYF. The CDR3 region has the DNA TGTGCCAGCAATCCCGGGGGGGGCGGGAGAGAGACCCAGTACTTC.

This clone has only a few counts. The chain carries TRBV7-2 and TRBJ2-2; D is ambiguous. The CDR3 runs 12 residues. The germline V gene has CDR1 SGHTA and CDR2 FQGNSA. Trimming removed 2 bases at V and 8 bases at J, with 6 bases between. In DNA, the CDR3 is TGTGCCAGCAGCTTATACGGGGGGGAGCTGTTTTTT. Translating gives CASSLYGGELFF.

This clone appeared a single time. The V gene is TRBV5-1, the J gene TRBJ2-1; the match to TRBD1 covers 11 bases. The CDR3 covers 15 residues. V lost 0 bases and J lost 7; bases outside the gene matches: 3. The V gene's germline CDR1 is SGHRS and CDR2 YFSETQ. The CDR3 loop reads CASSLGTGGWNEQFF. The DNA for the CDR3 is TGCGCCAGCAGCTTGGGGACAGGGGGCTGGAATGAGCAGTTCTTC.

The chain couples TRBV5-1 to TRBJ2-1, with TRBD2 matching over 13 bases. Looked up from germline, CDR1 is SGHRS and CDR2 is YFSETQ. The J segment lost 7 bases and the V segment lost 2 bases, leaving 6 bases of the junction unmatched. This CDR3 comprises 16 residues. The CDR3 bases are TGCGCCAGCAGCTTACCTAGGACTAGCGGGGGTAATGAGCAGTTCTTC. Translation gives CASSLPRTSGGNEQFF.

The chain recombines TRBV12-2 with TRBJ1-1. TRBV12-2 corresponds to a pseudogene. The CDR3 totals 14 residues. CDR3 sequence reads: CASRSLGGARGAFF. In nucleotides, the CDR3 is TGTGCAAGTCGCTCATTGGGGGGAGCTAGGGGAGCTTTCTTT.

Regarding this clone: The conserved closing phenylalanine or tryptophan is absent in this CDR3, likely reflecting a read error. It is unclear where the CDR3 begins or ends on the DNA, so no DNA is shown, and the CDR3 is as TCRdb lists it. This sequence joins TRBV6-4 and TRBJ1-2; TRBD1 was called by the table and not checked on the DNA. Per the germline V gene, CDR1 is MRHNA and CDR2 is SNTAGT. The CDR3 length equals 11 residues, ends included. The CDR3 loop is CATPGAGQAQV.

This chain joins TRBV19 and TRBJ2-7, with a possible D match to TRBD1 (5 bases). Looked up from germline, CDR1 is LNHDA and CDR2 is SQIVND (reference sequence). The length of the CDR3 is 13 residues. Trimming shortened V by 5 bases and J by 2 bases, and 10 bases separated the two germline ends. The CDR3 spells CASSVGATYEQYF. In nucleotides, the CDR3 is TGTGCCAGTAGTGTAGGGGCAACCTACGAGCAGTACTTC.

This clone has more than one count but fewer than ten. The chain carries TRBV13 and TRBJ1-5, with D possibly TRBD1 on 5 matching bases. This CDR3 is built from 13 residues. Germline assignment: CDR1 PRHDT and CDR2 FYEKMQ (reference sequence). Trimming removed 5 bases at V and 3 bases at J, with 8 bases between. CDR3 protein: CASSPGVNQPQHF. DNA of the CDR3: TGTGCCAGCAGCCCGGGGGTCAATCAGCCCCAGCATTTT.

The V gene is TRBV11-2, the J gene TRBJ2-1; TRBD2 aligns across 8 bases. The CDR3 is 14 amino acids. From germline, CDR1 is SGHAT and CDR2 FQNNGV. Trimming removed 5 bases from V and 15 bases from J; junction bases left unmatched: 15. CDR3 coding DNA: TGTGCCAGCAGCCCTGAGGTAGCGGGAATTCCCCGGTTCTTC. It encodes CASSPEVAGIPRFF. The full variable domain, with the rest looked up from reference TRBV11-2 and TRBJ2-1, is EAGVAQSPRYKIIEKRQSVAFWCNPISGHATLYWYQQILGQGPKLLIQFQNNGVVDDSQLPKDRFSAERLKGVDSTLKIQPAKLEDSAVYLCASSPEVAGIPRFFGPGTRLTVL.

Details on this clone: The sample carries other DNA sequences with the same CDR3. This sequence joins TRBV15 and TRBJ2-1; D is possibly TRBD2 (5 bases). V was shortened by 0 bases and J by 8 bases, with 17 bases between the two germline ends. The length of the CDR3 is 16 residues. Germline CDR1 is LNHNV and CDR2 is YYDKDF (reference sequence). CDR3 nucleotides: TGTGCCACCAGCAGAGATTTACTCCCGGAGGTGGATGAGCAGTTCTTC. It translates to CATSRDLLPEVDEQFF.

The rearrangement joins TRBV30 to TRBJ1-3, with a tentative D call TRBD1 (6 bases). The CDR3 length is 12 residues. Trimming removed 1 base from V and 7 bases from J, with 8 bases in between. Germline loops: CDR1 GTSNPN, CDR2 SVGIG (reference sequence). The CDR3 region has the DNA TGTGCCTGGAGTGGACAGGTCAACACCATATATTTT. Encoded protein: CAWSGQVNTIYF.

This chain joins TRBV2 and TRBJ1-5, with TRBD1 matching 9 bases. V shed 4 bases, J shed 7 bases, and the junction held 5 bases outside the gene matches. CDR3 length: 14 residues. In germline, CDR1 is SNHLY, CDR2 FYNNEI. CDR3 DNA sequence: TGTGCCAGCAGTGCGACAGGGGGGAAACAGCCCCAGCATTTT. Translation: CASSATGGKQPQHF.

V gene TRBV19 combines with J gene TRBJ1-2, with D perhaps TRBD1 (5 bases). The CDR3 has 14 amino acids. Trimming pared 0 bases from V and 4 bases from J, leaving 9 bases between. Germline V gene lookup returns CDR1 LNHDA and CDR2 SQIVND (reference sequence). The CDR3 here is CASSIEWTLYGYTF. In DNA, the CDR3 is TGTGCCAGTAGTATAGAGTGGACACTCTATGGCTACACCTTC.

This rearrangement joins TRBV19 to TRBJ2-5, with 9 bases fitting TRBD2. Germline loops: CDR1 LNHDA, CDR2 SQIVND (reference sequence). V was clipped by 4 bases and J by 2 bases; unmatched bases: 11. The CDR3 runs 17 residues. The CDR3 DNA follows: TGTGCCAGTAGTAGTCTAGCGGGACCGCCGACTCAAGAGACCCAGTACTTC. Its protein is CASSSLAGPPTQETQYF.

A single count supports this clone. This chain joins TRBV25-1 and TRBJ2-1; 8 positions match TRBD1. J was trimmed by 2 bases and V by 4 bases; bases with no gene match: 10. CDR1 and CDR2 from the germline V gene are MGHDK and SYGVNS. This CDR3 has 17 residues. As DNA, the CDR3 is TGTGCCAGCAGTGGGCGGACCGGACAGGGTCCCTACAATGAGCAGTTCTTC. Protein sequence: CASSGRTGQGPYNEQFF.

The chain couples TRBV19 to TRBJ2-5; TRBD2 agrees at 9 bases. V lost 5 bases and J lost 1; bases outside the gene matches: 17. Germline-derived CDR1 and CDR2 are LNHDA and SQIVND (reference sequence). The CDR3 covers 19 residues. This CDR3 is CASSPSGARLAVSQETQYF. The DNA of the CDR3 is TGTGCCAGTAGTCCCTCCGGGGCCCGACTAGCGGTTAGCCAAGAGACCCAGTACTTC.

This clone was counted a few times. The genes are TRBV5-1 and TRBJ1-1; D ambiguous. This CDR3 has 12 amino acids. Germline lookup yields CDR1 SGHRS and CDR2 YFSETQ. Trimming left V 4 bases short and J 1 base short, with 5 bases between. Here the CDR3 DNA reads TGCGCCAGCAGCGAGGGGAACACTGAAGCTTTCTTT. Translating it yields CASSEGNTEAFF.

This rearrangement joins TRBV6-1 to TRBJ1-5, with 10 bases fitting TRBD1. V lost 6 bases, J lost 1 base, and 9 bases stayed unmatched. The CDR3 is made up of 17 amino acids. Germline V gene sequence: CDR1 MNHNS, CDR2 SASEGT. CDR3: CASRERQGALSNQPQHF. In DNA form, the CDR3 reads TGTGCCAGCAGAGAAAGACAGGGGGCTTTGAGCAATCAGCCCCAGCATTTT.

V usage is TRBV5-1 and J usage is TRBJ2-7, with TRBD1 matching 9 bases. Germline trimming cut 4 bases from V and 5 bases from J; bases unmatched to any gene: 10. The germline V gene has CDR1 SGHRS and CDR2 YFSETQ. The CDR3 spans 15 residues. CDR3 sequence: CASSRRGTGTHEQYF. In nucleotides, the CDR3 is TGCGCCAGCAGCCGGCGAGGGACAGGGACCCACGAGCAGTACTTC.

This chain connects TRBV11-2 to TRBJ1-1, with D hard to call. Germline V gene lookup returns CDR1 SGHAT and CDR2 FQNNGV. The V gene lost 2 bases and the J gene lost 7 bases, with 11 bases spanning the gap. This CDR3 has 13 residues. CDR3 nucleotides: TGTGCCAGCAGCTTAAGAGGGCGAGATGAAGCTTTCTTT. It specifies CASSLRGRDEAFF.

This chain joins TRBV27 and TRBJ2-5; D is ambiguous. Germline V lookup: CDR1 MNHEY, CDR2 SMNVEV (reference sequence). This CDR3 has 13 residues. Trimming removed 2 bases from V and 2 bases from J, with 6 bases in between. The CDR3 region is CASSLTRQETQYF. CDR3 nucleotides: TGTGCCAGCAGTTTAACAAGACAAGAGACCCAGTACTTC.

This clone was counted once. The chain links TRBV7-6 to TRBJ1-6; possible D gene TRBD1, 5 bases. The V gene's germline CDR1 is SGHVS and CDR2 FNYEAQ. The CDR3 sequence is 14 residues long. V shed 2 bases and J shed 9 bases, with 11 bases lying between them. CDR3: CASSLNQGSSPLHF. The CDR3 coding sequence is TGTGCCAGCAGCTTAAACCAGGGAAGTTCACCCCTCCACTTT. The full variable domain, rest sourced from reference TRBV7-6 and TRBJ1-6, is GAGVSQSPRYKVTKRGQDVALRCDPISGHVSLYWYRQALGQGPEFLTYFNYEAQQDKSGLPNDRFSAERPEGSISTLTIQRTEQRDSAMYRCASSLNQGSSPLHFGNGTRLTVT.